Ten or more counts support the clone carrying this T cell receptor beta chain. Its antigen remains unidentified. This record belongs to a study of CD8+CD57+ T cells in acquired aplastic anemia. About the research overall: Sorted CD4+ plus CD8+ cells gave DNA averaging approximately 3.2 ug. Healthy donors averaged around 10 million reads for CD4+ cells.

Template material for TCR beta VDJ and CDR3 profiling consisted of genomic DNA. MiXCR, run by TCRdb on the reads, gives a single entry per CDR3 protein. Of about 220,000 distinct CDR3 sequences in the sample, about a third are singletons; the top ten hold 1.1%. V was trimmed by 6 bases and J by 3 bases, leaving 17 bases between them. The CDR3 runs to 15 residues. CDR1 and CDR2 from the germline V gene are SNHLY and FYNNEI. Study-wide results and limits: Found in both controls and patients were twenty-nine CD8+ CDR3 sequences. CD8+ Simpson's diversity showed no significant patient-control difference.

Sequencing was carried out using sorted CD4+, CD8+, or CD8+CD57+ T cells (not recorded which) from PBMCs. The chain joins TRBV2 to TRBJ1-2; no definite D call. The clonotype originates from a human donor in good health, serving as a control. The CDR3, as DNA: TGTGCCAGCAGGAGGGCCTTCATGAGGGACTATGGCTACACCTTC. It is translated as CASRRAFMRDYGYTF.